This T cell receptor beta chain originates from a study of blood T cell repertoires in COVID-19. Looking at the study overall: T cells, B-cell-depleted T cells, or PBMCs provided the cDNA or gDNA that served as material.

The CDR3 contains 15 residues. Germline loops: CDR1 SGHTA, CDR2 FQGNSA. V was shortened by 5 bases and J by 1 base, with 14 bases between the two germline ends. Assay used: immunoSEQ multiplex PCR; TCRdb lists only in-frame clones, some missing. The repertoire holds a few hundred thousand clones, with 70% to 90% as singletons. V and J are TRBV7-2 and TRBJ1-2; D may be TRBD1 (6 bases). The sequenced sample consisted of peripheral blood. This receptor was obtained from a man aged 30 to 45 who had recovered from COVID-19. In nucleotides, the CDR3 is TGTGCCAGCAGCACCGGGACAACAGTTAACTATGGCTACACCTTC. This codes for CASSTGTTVNYGYTF. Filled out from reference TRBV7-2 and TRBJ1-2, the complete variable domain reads GAGVSQSPSNKVTEKGKDVELRCDPISGHTALYWYRQSLGQGLEFLIYFQGNSAPDKSGLPSDRFSAERTGGSVSTLTIQRTQQEDSAVYLCASSTGTTVNYGYTFGSGTRLTVV.